This T cell receptor (beta chain) was recorded in a study of cytomegalovirus exposure and HLA in healthy donors. Findings and limits, study-wide: Several top significant clusters appeared, in a later analysis, to be linked to common viral pathogens. TCR sequences were mostly rare, though some public TCRs occurred in many donors. Exclusion applied to some V segments, including TRBV6-2 and TRBV6-3, as they were indistinguishable.

Germline V CDR1 and CDR2: SGDLS, YYNGEE. The CDR3 contains 16 residues. The V end lost 0 bases, the J end lost 0 bases, and 10 bases lay between the germline ends. Concerning this clone itself: No antigen is known for it.

Use of 60 Vbeta and 13 Jbeta primers characterized the PCR. This table comes from immunoSEQ multiplex PCR, and its TCRdb copy is limited to in-frame clones, with some not included. The table lists about 160,000 clones, with around 1.2% in the top ten. This clonotype originated in a woman aged 55-70 years in good health and CMV-seronegative. Sequencing was done on a sample of PBMCs. The rearrangement joins TRBV9 to TRBJ2-1, with D unclear. CDR3 sequence reads: CASSVVGQSSYNEQFF. Written as DNA, the CDR3 is TGTGCCAGCAGCGTAGTTGGGCAGAGCTCCTACAATGAGCAGTTCTTC.